The rows below give T cell receptor beta chains drawn from one sample of a study of vaccination effects on CD4 cells after COVID-19. Sequenced by immunoSEQ multiplex PCR; TCRdb stores in-frame clones only, minus some. The top ten hold under 15% of the sample, which has 25,000 or so clones, 60% to 75% seen once. The antigens of these receptors remain unknown. The sample in question was CD4+ T cells from PBMCs cultured with HCoV-OC43 spike peptides, obtained before COVID-19 vaccination. These receptors were taken from a human donor who received a COVID-19 vaccine. CDR3s include the opening cysteine and the closing phenylalanine or tryptophan. A D gene is named only where the DNA matches it firmly. Clone size appears in some rows only: once, few, many, or a class for an expanded clone.

clone size | D gene | J gene | CDR3 length | V gene | CDR3 protein | CDR3 DNA
few | NA | TRBJ2-1 | 14 | TRBV25-1 | CAIFSRAPDNEQFF | TGTGCCATCTTTAGCCGGGCGCCCGACAATGAGCAGTTCTTC
NA | NA | TRBJ2-5 | 14 | TRBV6-2/TRBV6-3 | CASSRRQGLETQYF | TGTGCCAGCAGTCGCCGCCAGGGCTTGGAGACCCAGTACTTC
NA | TRBD1 | TRBJ1-3 | 14 | TRBV10-3 | CAISTGDSGNTIYF | TGTGCCATCAGTACAGGGGACTCTGGAAACACCATATATTTT
NA | TRBD1 | TRBJ2-5 | 15 | TRBV30 | CAWSGTGDFGETQYF | TGTGCCTGGAGTGGGACAGGGGATTTCGGAGAGACCCAGTACTTC
NA | TRBD1 | TRBJ1-5 | 15 | TRBV4-1 | CASSQEGQGAQPQHF | TGCGCCAGCAGCCAAGAGGGACAGGGTGCCCAGCCCCAGCATTTT
NA | NA | TRBJ2-2 | 15 | TRBV6-5 | CASSRRTANTGELFF | TGTGCCAGCAGCCGCCGGACAGCGAACACCGGGGAGCTGTTTTTT
few | NA | TRBJ2-5 | 15 | TRBV10-3 | CAISESSGTRGTQYF | TGTGCCATCAGTGAGTCGTCCGGCACCCGGGGGACCCAGTACTTC
NA | TRBD2 | TRBJ2-3 | 15 | TRBV12-5 | CASGLGLAGGDTQYF | TGTGCTAGTGGTTTGGGACTAGCGGGAGGAGATACGCAGTATTTT
once | NA | TRBJ2-3 | 15 | TRBV6-1 | CASSEALTATDTQYF | TGTGCCAGCAGTGAAGCGTTAACAGCGACAGATACGCAGTATTTT
once | NA | TRBJ1-3 | 13 | TRBV3-1/TRBV3-2 | CASSQVSGNTIYF | TGTGCCAGCAGCCAAGTTTCTGGAAACACCATATATTTT
NA | NA | TRBJ1-2 | 16 | TRBV4-1 | CASSQREFPGWHGYTF | TGCGCCAGCAGCCAGAGGGAATTTCCGGGATGGCATGGCTACACCTTC
NA | NA | TRBJ2-7 | 16 | TRBV6-5 | CASSYSSAQSSYEQYF | TGTGCCAGCAGTTACTCGTCTGCTCAGAGCTCCTACGAGCAGTACTTC
NA | NA | TRBJ2-7 | 10 | TRBV3-1/TRBV3-2 | CASGAYEQYF | TGTGCCAGCGGCGCCTACGAGCAGTACTTC
NA | TRBD1 | TRBJ2-3 | 15 | TRBV27 | CASSRPGQGADTQYF | TGTGCCAGCAGCCGTCCGGGACAGGGGGCAGATACGCAGTATTTT
NA | TRBD1 | TRBJ1-6 | 15 | TRBV9 | CASSALDRANSPLHF | TGTGCCAGCAGCGCCCTGGACAGGGCCAATTCACCCCTCCACTTT
once | NA | TRBJ2-6 | 15 | TRBV19 | CASSPRGAGANVLTF | TGTGCCAGTAGTCCCCGGGGGGCAGGGGCCAACGTCCTGACTTTC
NA | NA | TRBJ2-5 | 15 | TRBV7-9 | CASSQNGQFDETQYF | TGTGCCAGCAGCCAAAATGGACAGTTCGATGAGACCCAGTACTTC
NA | TRBD1 | TRBJ1-6 | 17 | TRBV5-1 | CASSLADRGIGYSPLHF | TGCGCCAGCAGCTTAGCGGACAGGGGAATCGGATATTCACCCCTCCACTTT
NA | NA | TRBJ1-1 | 11 | TRBV6-5 | CASSRGTEAFF | TGTGCCAGCAGCCGGGGTACTGAAGCTTTCTTT
NA | NA | TRBJ2-7 | 13 | TRBV5-1 | CASSRRASYEQYF | TGCGCCAGCAGCCGGAGGGCGAGCTACGAGCAGTACTTC
NA | NA | TRBJ1-6 | 16 | TRBV15 | CATSRDRAGSGSPLHF | TGTGCCACCAGCAGAGATCGGGCAGGGTCAGGCTCACCCCTCCACTTT
NA | TRBD2 | TRBJ2-2 | 14 | TRBV6-5 | CASKAGPNTGELFF | TGTGCCAGCAAAGCGGGACCGAACACCGGGGAGCTGTTTTTT
few | TRBD1 | TRBJ1-2 | 14 | TRBV6-5 | CASKLQGARDGYTF | TGTGCCAGCAAGCTACAGGGGGCGCGGGATGGCTACACCTTC
NA | NA | TRBJ1-2 | 16 | TRBV6-1 | CASSERGWVSNYGYTF | TGTGCCAGCAGTGAAAGGGGGTGGGTCTCGAACTATGGCTACACCTTC
NA | NA | TRBJ1-3 | 16 | TRBV19 | CASSLSATVSGNTIYF | TGTGCCAGTAGTCTTTCCGCGACAGTCTCTGGAAACACCATATATTTT
NA | NA | TRBJ2-7 | 11 | TRBV10-1 | CASSQNYEQYF | TGCGCCAGCAGTCAGAACTACGAGCAGTACTTC
NA | TRBD1 | TRBJ1-2 | 17 | TRBV19 | CASRRSGTGAVNYGYTF | TGTGCCAGTAGGCGTTCCGGGACAGGGGCCGTTAACTATGGCTACACCTTC
NA | NA | TRBJ1-3 | 14 | TRBV5-4 | CASSLQGSGNTIYF | TGTGCCAGCAGCTTGCAGGGCTCTGGAAACACCATATATTTT
NA | TRBD2 | TRBJ2-1 | 16 | TRBV5-1 | CASSLGSGGPYNEQFF | TGCGCCAGCAGCTTGGGCAGCGGGGGACCGTACAATGAGCAGTTCTTC